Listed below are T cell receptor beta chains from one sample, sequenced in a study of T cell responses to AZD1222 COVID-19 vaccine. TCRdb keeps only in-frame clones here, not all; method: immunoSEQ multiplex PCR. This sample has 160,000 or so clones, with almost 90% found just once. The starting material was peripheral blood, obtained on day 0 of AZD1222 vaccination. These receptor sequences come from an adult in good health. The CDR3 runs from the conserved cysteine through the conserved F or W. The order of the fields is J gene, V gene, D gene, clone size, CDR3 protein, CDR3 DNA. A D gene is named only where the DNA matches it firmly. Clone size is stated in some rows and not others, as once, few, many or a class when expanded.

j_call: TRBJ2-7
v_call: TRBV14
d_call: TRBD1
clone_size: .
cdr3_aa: CASSQDIRTGKYEQYF
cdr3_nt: TGTGCCAGCAGCCAAGATATCAGGACAGGGAAATACGAGCAGTACTTC

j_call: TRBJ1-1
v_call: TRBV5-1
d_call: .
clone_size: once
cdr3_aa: CASSTNGLNTEAFF
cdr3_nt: TGCGCCAGCAGTACGAATGGATTGAACACTGAAGCTTTCTTT

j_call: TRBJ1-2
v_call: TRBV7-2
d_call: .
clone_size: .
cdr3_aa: CASSPLQADYGYTF
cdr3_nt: TGTGCCAGCAGCCCGCTCCAGGCAGACTATGGCTACACCTTC

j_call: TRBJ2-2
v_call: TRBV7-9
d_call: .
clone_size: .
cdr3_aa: CASSQPLPGQRPGIGELFF
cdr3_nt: TGTGCCAGCAGCCAACCTCTCCCGGGACAAAGGCCCGGGATCGGGGAGCTGTTTTTT

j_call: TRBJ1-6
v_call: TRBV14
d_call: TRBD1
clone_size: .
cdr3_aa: CASSRSVGTALNSPLHF
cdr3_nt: TGTGCCAGCAGCAGAAGTGTTGGGACAGCCCTCAATTCACCCCTCCACTTT

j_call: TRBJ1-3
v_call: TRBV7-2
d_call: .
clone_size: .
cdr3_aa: CASSLDSNSGNTIYF
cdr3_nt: TGTGCCAGCAGCTTAGATTCTAACTCTGGAAACACCATATATTTT

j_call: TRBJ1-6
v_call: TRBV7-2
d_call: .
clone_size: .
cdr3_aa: CASSLDQGGIHSPLHF
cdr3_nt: TGTGCCAGCAGCTTAGATCAGGGAGGAATACATTCACCCCTCCACTTT

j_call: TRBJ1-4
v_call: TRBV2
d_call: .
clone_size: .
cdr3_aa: CASSQAATEKLFF
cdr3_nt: TGTGCCAGCAGCCAGGCGGCAACGGAAAAACTGTTTTTT

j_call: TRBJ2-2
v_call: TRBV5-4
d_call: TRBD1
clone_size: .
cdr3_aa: CASSLGQGGNTGELFF
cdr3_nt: TGTGCCAGCAGTCTAGGACAGGGGGGCAACACCGGGGAGCTGTTTTTT

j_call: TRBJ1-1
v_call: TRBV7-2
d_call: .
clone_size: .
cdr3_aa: CASSFRDGDTEAFF
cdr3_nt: TGTGCCAGCAGCTTCCGGGACGGGGACACTGAAGCTTTCTTT

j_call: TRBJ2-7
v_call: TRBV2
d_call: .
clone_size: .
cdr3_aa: CASSDRQGGYEQYF
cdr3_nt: TGTGCCAGCAGTGATCGGCAGGGAGGCTACGAGCAGTACTTC

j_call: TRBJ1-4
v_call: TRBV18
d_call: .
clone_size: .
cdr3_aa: CASSPREPDKGKLFF
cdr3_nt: TGTGCCAGCTCACCAAGGGAACCGGACAAAGGAAAACTGTTTTTT

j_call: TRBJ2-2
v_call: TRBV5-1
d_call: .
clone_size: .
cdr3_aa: CASSLGRGNTGELFF
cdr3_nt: TGCGCCAGCAGCTTGGGCAGGGGGAACACCGGGGAGCTGTTTTTT

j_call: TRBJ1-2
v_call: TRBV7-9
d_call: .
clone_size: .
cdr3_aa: CASSLRSDGYTF
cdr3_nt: TGTGCCAGCAGCTTAAGGTCGGATGGCTACACCTTC

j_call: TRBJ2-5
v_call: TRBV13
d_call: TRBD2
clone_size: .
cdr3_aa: CASSFRSSGTIQETQYF
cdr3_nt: TGTGCCAGCAGTTTTAGGTCTAGCGGGACTATCCAAGAGACCCAGTACTTC

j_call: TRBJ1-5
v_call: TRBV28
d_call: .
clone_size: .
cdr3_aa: CASSHGGASNQPQHF
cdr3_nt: TGTGCCAGCTCCCATGGGGGCGCGAGCAATCAGCCCCAGCATTTT

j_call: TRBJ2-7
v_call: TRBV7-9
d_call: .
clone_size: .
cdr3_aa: CASSLKGPYEQYF
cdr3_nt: TGTGCCAGCAGCTTAAAGGGCCCATACGAGCAGTACTTC

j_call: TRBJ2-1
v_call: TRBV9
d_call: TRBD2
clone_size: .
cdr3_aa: CASSALTSIYNEQFF
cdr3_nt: TGTGCCAGCAGCGCCCTGACTAGCATCTACAATGAGCAGTTCTTC

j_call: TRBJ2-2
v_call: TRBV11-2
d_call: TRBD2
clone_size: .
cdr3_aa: CASSLAGGGGELFF
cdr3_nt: TGTGCCAGCAGCTTGGCGGGAGGGGGCGGGGAGCTGTTTTTT

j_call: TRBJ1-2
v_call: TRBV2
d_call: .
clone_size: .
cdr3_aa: CASSPAWGGLGNYGYTF
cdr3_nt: TGTGCCAGCAGCCCTGCGTGGGGGGGGCTCGGAAACTATGGCTACACCTTC

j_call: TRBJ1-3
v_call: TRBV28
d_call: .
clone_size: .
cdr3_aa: CAIAGRYTIYF
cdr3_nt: TGTGCCATCGCCGGTCGGTACACCATATATTTT

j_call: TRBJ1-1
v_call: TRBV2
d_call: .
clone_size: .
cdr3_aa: CASSFAGKTEAFF
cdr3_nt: TGTGCCAGCAGTTTCGCCGGGAAGACTGAAGCTTTCTTT

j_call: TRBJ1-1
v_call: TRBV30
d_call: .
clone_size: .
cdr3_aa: CAWLTGHLNTEAFF
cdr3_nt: TGTGCCTGGCTAACCGGACACTTGAACACTGAAGCTTTCTTT

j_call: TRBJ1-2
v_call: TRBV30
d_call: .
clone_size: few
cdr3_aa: CARGLEGSGGDYGYTF
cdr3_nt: TGTGCCCGGGGATTAGAGGGCTCCGGGGGGGACTATGGCTACACCTTC

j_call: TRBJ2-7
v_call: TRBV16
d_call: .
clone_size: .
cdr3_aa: CASSQSPGNYEQYF
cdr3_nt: TGTGCCAGCAGCCAATCCCCAGGGAACTACGAGCAGTACTTC

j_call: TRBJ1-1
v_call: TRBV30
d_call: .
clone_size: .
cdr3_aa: CAWRGGQVTEAFF
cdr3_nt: TGTGCCTGGAGAGGGGGGCAGGTAACTGAAGCTTTCTTT

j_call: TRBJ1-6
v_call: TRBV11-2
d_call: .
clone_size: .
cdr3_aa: CASSPHAGPSPLHF
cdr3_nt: TGTGCCAGCAGCCCTCACGCAGGGCCTTCACCCCTCCACTTT

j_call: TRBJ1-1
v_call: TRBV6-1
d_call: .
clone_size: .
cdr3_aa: CASSDPRGTEAFF
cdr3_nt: TGTGCCAGCAGTGACCCGAGAGGGACTGAAGCTTTCTTT

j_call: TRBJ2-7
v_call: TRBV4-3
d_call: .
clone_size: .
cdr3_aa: CASSQVLRAGSGALEEQYF
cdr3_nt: TGCGCCAGCAGCCAAGTACTGCGAGCAGGGTCAGGGGCTTTGGAAGAGCAGTACTTC

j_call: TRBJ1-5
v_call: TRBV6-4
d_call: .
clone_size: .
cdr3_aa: CASSTEENQPQHF
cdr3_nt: TGTGCCAGCAGCACAGAGGAAAATCAGCCCCAGCATTTT

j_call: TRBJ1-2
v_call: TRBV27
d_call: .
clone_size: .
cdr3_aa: CASSLKGPGKSHNGYTF
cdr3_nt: TGTGCCAGCAGTTTAAAGGGGCCGGGGAAAAGCCACAATGGCTACACCTTC

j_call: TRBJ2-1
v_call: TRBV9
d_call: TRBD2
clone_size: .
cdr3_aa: CASSPRGTSGSHNEQFF
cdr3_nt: TGTGCCAGCAGCCCCAGAGGAACTAGCGGGAGCCACAATGAGCAGTTCTTC

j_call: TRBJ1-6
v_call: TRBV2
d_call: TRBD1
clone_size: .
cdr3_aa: CASSPQPGQSIYNSPLHF
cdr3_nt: TGTGCCAGCAGCCCTCAACCGGGACAGAGTATCTATAATTCACCCCTCCACTTT

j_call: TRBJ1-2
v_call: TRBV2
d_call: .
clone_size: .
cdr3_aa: CASSQDLNYGYTF
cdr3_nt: TGTGCCAGCAGCCAAGACTTGAACTATGGCTACACCTTC

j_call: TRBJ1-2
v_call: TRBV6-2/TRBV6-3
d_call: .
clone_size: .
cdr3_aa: CASSRTVYGYTF
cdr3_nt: TGTGCCAGCAGCCGGACAGTATACGGCTACACCTTC

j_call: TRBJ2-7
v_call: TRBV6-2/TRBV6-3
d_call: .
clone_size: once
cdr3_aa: CASSLVGVEQYF
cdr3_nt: TGTGCCAGCAGTCTCGTAGGTGTCGAGCAGTACTTC

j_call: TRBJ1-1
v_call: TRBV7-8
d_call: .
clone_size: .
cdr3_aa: CASSLAGPNTEAFF
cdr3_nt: TGTGCCAGCAGCTTAGCTGGACCTAACACTGAAGCTTTCTTT

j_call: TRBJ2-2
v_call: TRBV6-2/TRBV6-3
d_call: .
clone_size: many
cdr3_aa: CASSLRDLSSGELFF
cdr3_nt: TGTGCCAGCAGTTTGAGGGACCTATCTTCCGGGGAGCTGTTTTTT

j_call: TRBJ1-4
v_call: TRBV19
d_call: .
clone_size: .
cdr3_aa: CASSMGGKLFF
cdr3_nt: TGTGCCAGTAGTATGGGAGGAAAACTGTTTTTT

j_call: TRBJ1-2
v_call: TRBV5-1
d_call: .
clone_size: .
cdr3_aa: CASSLSIADYGYTF
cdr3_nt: TGCGCCAGCAGCTTGTCCATTGCTGACTATGGCTACACCTTC

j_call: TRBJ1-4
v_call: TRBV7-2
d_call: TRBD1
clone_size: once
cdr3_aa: CASSLRITGGSEKLFF
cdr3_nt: TGTGCCAGCAGCTTAAGGATTACAGGGGGCTCTGAAAAACTGTTTTTT

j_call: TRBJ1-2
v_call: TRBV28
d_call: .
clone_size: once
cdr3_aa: CASSLEGYGYTF
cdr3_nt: TGTGCCAGCAGTTTGGAGGGATATGGCTACACCTTC

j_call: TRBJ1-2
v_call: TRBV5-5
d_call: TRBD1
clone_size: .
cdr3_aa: CASSFQGGSNYGYTF
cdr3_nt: TGTGCCAGCAGCTTTCAGGGGGGCTCTAACTATGGCTACACCTTC

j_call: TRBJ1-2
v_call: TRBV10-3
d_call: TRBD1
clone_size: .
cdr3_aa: CATPSGGNYGYTF
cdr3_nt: TGTGCCACCCCCTCAGGGGGCAACTATGGCTACACCTTC

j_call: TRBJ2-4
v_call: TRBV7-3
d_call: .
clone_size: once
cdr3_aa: CASSLTGGAAKNIQYF
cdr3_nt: TGTGCCAGCAGCTTAACAGGTGGCGCTGCCAAAAACATTCAGTACTTC

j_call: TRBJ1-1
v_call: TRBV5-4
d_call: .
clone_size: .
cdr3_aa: CASSEPGRSNTEAFF
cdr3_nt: TGTGCCAGCAGCGAACCGGGACGGTCGAACACTGAAGCTTTCTTT

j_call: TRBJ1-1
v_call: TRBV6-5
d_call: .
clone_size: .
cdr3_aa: CASRSGFATEAFF
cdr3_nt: TGTGCCAGCAGAAGCGGGTTTGCGACTGAAGCTTTCTTT

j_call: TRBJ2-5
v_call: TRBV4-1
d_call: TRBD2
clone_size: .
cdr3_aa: CASSQNELAGETQYF
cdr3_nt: TGCGCCAGCAGCCAAAACGAGCTAGCGGGGGAGACCCAGTACTTC

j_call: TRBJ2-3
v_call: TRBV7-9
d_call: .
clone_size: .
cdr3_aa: CASITEAADTQYF
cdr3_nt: TGTGCCAGCATTACCGAGGCAGCCGATACGCAGTATTTT

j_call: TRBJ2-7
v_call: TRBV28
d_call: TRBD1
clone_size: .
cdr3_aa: CASSQLMDRNEQYF
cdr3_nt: TGTGCCAGCAGTCAACTGATGGACAGGAACGAGCAGTACTTC

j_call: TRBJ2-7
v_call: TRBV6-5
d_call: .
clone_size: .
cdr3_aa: CASQLSGGLYEQYF
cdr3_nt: TGTGCCAGCCAACTGTCGGGCGGACTCTACGAGCAGTACTTC

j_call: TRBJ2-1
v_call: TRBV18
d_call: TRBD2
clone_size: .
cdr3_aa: CASSLAGGLYNEQFF
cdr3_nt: TGTGCCAGCTCACTAGCGGGAGGGCTTTACAATGAGCAGTTCTTC